This note documents a single T cell receptor beta chain sequence. Libraries were prepared by immunoSEQ multiplex PCR; TCRdb keeps only in-frame clonotypes and omits some of them. Of about 9,500 clones in the sample, around 89% were seen once. This sample is part of a study of immune evolution from preneoplasia to lung adenocarcinoma. CDR1 and CDR2 (germline): KGHSH, LQKENI. Trimming stripped 4 bases from V and 5 bases from J, with 9 bases between. This CDR3 is 13 amino acids long. The V gene is TRBV18, the J gene TRBJ2-1, with TRBD1 as a possible D gene (6 bases). Sequencing used FFPE invasive lung adenocarcinoma tissue. This clonotype originated in a person aged 70 to 79 with invasive lung adenocarcinoma. CDR3 bases: TGTGCCAGCTCACAGGACAGAAACAATGAGCAGTTCTTC. This sequence encodes CASSQDRNNEQFF.